The rows below give T cell receptor beta chains drawn from one sample of a study of blood T cell repertoires in COVID-19. Assay: immunoSEQ multiplex PCR; the TCRdb copy retains only in-frame clones and omits some. This sample has approximately 82,000 clones, with over 75% found just once. Source material: peripheral blood. The source is a human donor in a cohort sampled during active COVID-19. Each CDR3 is given with its conserved first and last residue.

j_call v_call cdr3_length cdr3_aa
TRBJ1-2 TRBV19 13 CASSINRSYGYTF
TRBJ1-4 TRBV28 15 CASSCTGTGCEKLFF
TRBJ1-1 TRBV5-4 16 CASSLGSRVVGTEAFF
TRBJ1-3 TRBV6-1 14 CASSERDRELAIYF
TRBJ2-3 TRBV6-5 16 CASSYSASGGADTQYF
TRBJ2-4 TRBV18 19 CASSSGTGGAGSAKNIQYF
TRBJ2-4 TRBV6-1 20 CASSEEGAGGPILGKNIQYF
TRBJ1-3 TRBV18 16 CASSPGGNRGGNTIYF
TRBJ2-7 TRBV10-3 13 CAISPGTGVEQYF
TRBJ2-7 TRBV7-2 17 CASSFVSGGVPPYEQYF
TRBJ1-6 TRBV27 17 CASSLGIPGHLNSPLHF
TRBJ2-5 TRBV7-2 16 CASSWGSGGAGETQYF
TRBJ2-2 TRBV24-1 17 CATSDRETDKVTGELFF
TRBJ1-2 TRBV19 13 CASSLSPGYGYTF
TRBJ2-1 TRBV4-1 18 CASSLNPTSGASYNEQFF
TRBJ2-2 TRBV27 14 CASTLQGGTGELFF
TRBJ2-7 TRBV19 13 CASSMISGSEQYF
TRBJ2-7 TRBV28 16 CASSPTSGGSSYEQYF
TRBJ2-5 TRBV7-7 15 CASSRLAGRQETQYF